This T cell receptor (beta chain) was sequenced during a study of T cell repertoires in cytomegalovirus infection. TCRdb re-derived calls from the reads in MiXCR, one entry per CDR3 protein. The sample yields about 320,000 distinct CDR3 sequences, more than 8% seen once. Germline loops: CDR1 MDHEN, CDR2 SYDVKM. The CDR3 sequence is 16 residues long. V gave up 7 bases and J gave up 6 bases; unmatched junction bases: 18. This clonotype was obtained from a human donor in good health (CMV status not recorded). Some clones in this sample may be carry-over from other donors' samples. The rearrangement joins TRBV28 to TRBJ2-7; 7 bases agree with TRBD1. Sequenced input: PBMCs. CDR3 nucleotides: TGTGCCAGCACGACATACAGGGGCTCTATAAGGGGCGAGCAGTACTTC. Protein sequence: CASTTYRGSIRGEQYF.